This T cell receptor beta chain comes out of a study of shared clonotypes between healthy human individuals. Repertoires were generated with immunoSEQ multiplex PCR, while TCRdb's copy carries only in-frame clones and drops some. The sample consists of 500,000 or so clones, around 95% of them appearing once. The CDR3 loop spans 15 amino acids. Germline CDR1 reads LNHDA; CDR2 reads SQIVND (reference sequence). The J gene is TRBJ2-5, the V gene TRBV19, with D hard to call. The J call could be wrong; TRBJ2-7 is a better fit for the DNA end. The TCR comes from a woman aged 25 to 39 in good health. Specimen: naive CD4+ T cells sorted from blood. As to subset: CD45RA+ positively selected. For the CDR3, the DNA is TGTGCCAGTAGTATACAGGCGGCCAACCTTCGCGAGCAGTACTTC. Its translation: CASSIQAANLREQYF.